This record looks at one TCR beta chain sequence and its context. Its cognate antigen has yet to be identified. Sequence at one end of the junction differs from germline and may be a read error. The treatment or condition label, as the study defines it: some 20 received Ad26.COV2.S at low or high dose, single or two shots; about 5 received placebo; per-sample allocation not given. Repertoires of vaccine and placebo recipients were sequenced from samples taken on day 63 after the first injection. In Cohort 1b, about two dozen adults aged 18-55 years were enrolled at a single site in Boston, USA, between 29 July and 7 August 2020. Ad26.COV2.S was a replication-incompetent adenovirus type 26 vector that expressed a prefusion-stabilized SARS-CoV-2 spike protein derived from the original Wuhan strain. The entry originates in a study of Ad26.COV2.S vaccination and SARS-CoV-2 variants (dated by TCRdb to the early 2020s). Study-wide context: Donors in the vaccine arm were drawn from COV1001, a phase I-IIa trial of Ad26.COV2.S in healthy adults that was multicentre, randomized, double-blind and placebo-controlled. Dosing of Ad26.COV2.S was intramuscular, at either 5x10^10 or 1x10^11 viral particles, delivered as one shot or as two shots spaced 56 days apart. The specificity and breadth of SARS-CoV-2-reactive T cell receptors after Ad26.COV2.S vaccination were assessed by TCRbeta repertoire sequencing. The TCR-sequenced set comprised approximately 32 samples: approximately 19 Ad26.COV2.S vaccine recipients, 5 placebo recipients and 8 SARS-CoV-2 convalescent individuals. Trial participants were randomized into five groups of five, in which low-dose or high-dose Ad26.COV2.S was given once or twice, or placebo was given on both occasions. Investigators did not know the trial group allocation while performing experiments and assessing outcomes. On the study overall, not on this receptor specifically: Higher spike-specific TCR breadth was observed in Ad26.COV2.S recipients than in placebo recipients (P = 0.0014). The study was not powered to compare responses between vaccine doses or regimens. After vaccination, spike-specific CD8+ and CD4+ T cell responses were reported to show substantial breadth. Vaccine and placebo recipients had comparable non-spike TCR breadth, which fits with the vaccine containing only spike. It was noted by the authors that total T cell responses may have been underestimated by the TCR breadth and depth analyses.

The CDR3 has 13 amino acids, counting the end cysteine and phenylalanine. Just the 39-base CDR3 DNA is kept, in frame starting at base 1. For CDR1 and CDR2, the germline V gene (reference sequence) lists LNHNV and YYDKDF. The immunoSEQ Assay was used to sequence TCRbeta CDR3 regions. After extraction, genomic DNA underwent amplification by bias-controlled multiplex PCR, followed by high-throughput sequencing. Under the source paper's analysis protocol: Collapsing and filtering of sequences were performed to quantify the absolute abundance of each unique TCRbeta CDR3 region. T cell fraction was estimated by normalization of TCRbeta template counts to usable DNA, with usable DNA being measured through amplification of reference genes present in all nucleated cells. Repertoire TCRs were annotated as SARS-CoV-2-specific by exact matching of V gene, CDR3 amino acid sequence and J gene to a known reactive TCR set. The reference SARS-CoV-2 TCR set was derived from MIRA and filtered for enrichment in COVID-19-positive ImmuneCODE repertoires, a step that removed public or cross-reactive TCRs. Based on the MIRA antigens, annotated TCRs were further analysed at the level of specific ORF or position within ORF. Depth was the summed frequency of annotated unique rearrangements, while breadth was defined as annotated unique rearrangements over total unique productive rearrangements. TCR breadth was compared between groups using two-sided Wilcoxon rank-sum tests. TCRdb stores this immuneACCESS table with in-frame sequences only. Part of the clones is absent; in the studies checked, under half of the shortfall reflects unresolved V genes, and no reason is known for the rest. D and trimming were read from the DNA, whereas the V and J calls and clone size are those reported in that table. The sample records hundreds of thousands of clones, about 88% of which are singletons. The top ten clonotypes cover approximately 2.5% of the sample.

The clonotype was recovered from a person aged 18 to 65 who received the Ad26.COV2.S COVID-19 vaccine or a placebo. This specimen was peripheral blood, taken in a trial of Ad26.COV2.S vaccine versus placebo. This chain is built from TRBV15 and TRBJ2-7; the D gene is perhaps TRBD2, on 6 matching bases. The CDR3 protein: CATSRGEVGRPAF. The nucleotide sequence is given as TGTGCCACCAGCAGGGGGGAGGTTGGCCGCCCAGCCTTC. Reference TRBV15 and TRBJ2-7 proteins supply the regions before and after the CDR3; the full variable domain is: DAMVIQNPRYQVTQFGKPVTLSCSQTLNHNVMYWYQQKSSQAPKLLFHYYDKDFNNEADTPDNFQSRRPNTSFCFLDIRSPGLGDTAMYLCATSRGEVGRPAFGPGTRLTVT.